These 29 T cell receptor beta chains came from one sample sequenced in a study of T cell repertoires in cytomegalovirus infection. One entry per CDR3 protein, called by TCRdb with MiXCR from the reads. This sample has some 600,000 distinct CDR3 sequences, with more than 20% found just once. The sample consisted of CD8+ T cells from PBMCs. The source is a human donor in good health (CMV status not recorded). Some clones in this sample may be carry-over from other donors' samples.

CDR3 region: CASSVGSGSSYEQYF. In DNA, the CDR3 is TGTGCCAGCAGCGTAGGATCGGGAAGCTCCTACGAGCAGTACTTC. The chain carries TRBV9 and TRBJ2-7, with a tentative D call TRBD2 (5 bases). Germline values: CDR1 SGDLS, CDR2 YYNGEE. Trimming cost V 0 bases and J 0 bases, with 10 bases left between them. The CDR3 runs 15 residues.

The rearrangement uses TRBV7-4 and TRBJ1-2, with a possible D match to TRBD1 (6 bases). Germline lookup yields CDR1 SGHVT and CDR2 SQSDAQ. The CDR3 is 15 residues long. The ends were cut back, 4 bases at V and 0 bases at J, with 12 bases in the middle. As DNA, the CDR3 is TGTGCCAGCAGCTCGCCAGGGGAGGCTAACTATGGCTACACCTTC. It specifies CASSSPGEANYGYTF.

The V and J genes are TRBV29-1 and TRBJ2-5, with D perhaps TRBD1 or TRBD2 (6 bases each). V gave up 5 bases and J gave up 5 bases, with 15 bases separating them. Germline CDR1 SQVTM, CDR2 ANQGSEA. This CDR3 is 13 amino acids long. CDR3 nucleotide sequence: TGCAGCGTTAGGGGGGAGGCGGGGGAGACCCAGTACTTC. Amino acid sequence: CSVRGEAGETQYF.

This clonotype has just a few counts. The V gene is TRBV29-1, the J gene TRBJ1-1; D gene ambiguous. V was cut by 8 bases and J by 4 bases, with 8 bases left in between. The CDR3 has 10 residues. Per the germline V gene, CDR1 is SQVTM and CDR2 is ANQGSEA. DNA of the CDR3: TGCAGCTCGACGGGCACTGAAGCTTTCTTT. This encodes CSSTGTEAFF.

This clonotype was seen a few times. As DNA, the CDR3 is TGTGCCAGCAGCGTGAGATTAAATGGCACAGGGATGAACACTGAAGCTTTCTTT. Translated: CASSVRLNGTGMNTEAFF. J is TRBJ1-1 and V is TRBV9; the D gene is possibly TRBD1 (6 bases). This CDR3 comprises 18 residues. V was trimmed by 2 bases and J by 0 bases, leaving 20 bases between them. Germline loops: CDR1 SGDLS, CDR2 YYNGEE.

This clonotype was seen repeatedly, ten times or more. The chain carries TRBV7-9 and TRBJ2-2, with TRBD1 matching over 11 bases. Germline V gene lookup returns CDR1 SEHNR and CDR2 FQNEAQ (reference sequence). J was trimmed by 5 bases and V by 8 bases; bases with no gene match: 4. CDR3 length: 14 amino acids. The CDR3 sequence: CASLGQGATGELFF. CDR3 nucleotide sequence: TGTGCCAGCCTCGGACAGGGGGCGACCGGGGAGCTGTTTTTT.

A note on this clonotype: This sequence may be a read error, since a much larger clone differs from it by one base. The V call is TRBV7-3, the J call TRBJ2-5, with 8 bases matching TRBD2. The CDR3 is made up of 15 amino acids. V was pared by 1 base and J by 0 bases, with 1 base of the junction left unmatched. Germline values: CDR1 SGHTA, CDR2 FQGTGA. CDR3 protein: CASSLISGDQETQYF. CDR3 nucleotide sequence: TGTGCCAGCAGCTTAATTAGCGGGGACCAAGAGACCCAGTACTTC.

The V and J genes are TRBV7-2 and TRBJ2-3; D not resolved. V was trimmed by 3 bases and J by 2 bases, leaving 9 bases between them. The CDR3 length is 14 residues. Germline values: CDR1 SGHTA, CDR2 FQGNSA. DNA of the CDR3: TGTGCCAGCAGCTTTCTACAGTACACAGATACGCAGTATTTT. This sequence encodes CASSFLQYTDTQYF.

As concerns this clonotype: One end of the junction fails to match germline, which may point to a read error. The CDR3 nucleotides are TGTGTCAGCAGCTCGGGACAGAGCTCCTACAATGAGCAGTTCTTC. Protein product: CVSSSGQSSYNEQFF. V usage is TRBV7-9 and J usage is TRBJ2-1; 7 bases are shared with TRBD1. CDR3 length: 15 amino acids. The germline V gene has CDR1 SEHNR and CDR2 FQNEAQ (reference sequence).

This clonotype came up a few times. The chain joins TRBV29-1 to TRBJ2-3, with TRBD2 identical over 8 bases. Trimming cost V 1 base and J 2 bases; bases outside gene matches: 2. In germline, CDR1 is SQVTM, CDR2 ANQGSEA. The CDR3 consists of 14 residues. The CDR3: CSVEAGGSTDTQYF. The CDR3 DNA is TGCAGCGTTGAAGCGGGGGGGTCCACAGATACGCAGTATTTT.

The V gene is TRBV7-9, the J gene TRBJ1-2; D gene unclear. The CDR3 extends over 13 amino acids. The V gene lost 8 bases and the J gene lost 6 bases, with 16 bases spanning the gap. Germline V gene sequence: CDR1 SEHNR, CDR2 FQNEAQ (reference sequence). CDR3 protein: CASDGGQIDGYTF. CDR3 bases: TGTGCCAGCGACGGTGGGCAGATCGATGGCTACACCTTC.

In its sample, this clonotype was seen many times. The V call is TRBV7-8, the J call TRBJ2-4; a possible D gene is TRBD2 (6 bases). With 5 bases removed from V and 8 bases from J, the gap between germline ends came to 16 bases. The germline V gene encodes CDR1 SGHVS and CDR2 FQNEAQ. This CDR3 spans 14 amino acids. The CDR3 DNA reads as TGTGCCAGCAGCCGGGACTCAAGGGGTCACATTCAGTACTTC. It yields the protein CASSRDSRGHIQYF.

This chain uses TRBV6-6 with TRBJ2-5, with D tentatively TRBD2 (6 bases). Germline V gene data show CDR1 as MNHNY and CDR2 as SVGAGI (reference sequence). V lost 7 bases to trimming and J lost 2 bases, with 20 bases between them. This CDR3 spans 16 amino acids. The CDR3 DNA follows: TGTGCCAGCACCTCAGCGGGTGGGCTCCTTCAAGAGACCCAGTACTTC. Amino acid sequence: CASTSAGGLLQETQYF.

The V gene is TRBV20-1, the J gene TRBJ1-6, with D unclear. With 6 bases removed from V and 4 bases from J, the gap between germline ends came to 10 bases. The length of the CDR3 is 13 residues. Germline V gene lookup returns CDR1 DFQATT and CDR2 SNEGSKA (reference sequence). The CDR3 reads CSAEVGYNSPLHF. The DNA for the CDR3 is TGCAGTGCAGAAGTCGGTTATAATTCACCCCTCCACTTT.

This clonotype was counted between two and nine times. V and J are TRBV6-2 or TRBV6-3 and TRBJ1-5; no clear D. The germline gives CDR1 MNHEY, CDR2 SVGEGT. V was clipped by 7 bases and J by 2 bases, with 15 bases between them. CDR3 size: 15 residues. CDR3 sequence reads: CASNPNWDGNQPQHF. For the CDR3, the DNA is TGTGCCAGCAACCCCAACTGGGATGGCAATCAGCCCCAGCATTTT.

The chain uses TRBV7-9 and TRBJ2-3; the D gene is possibly TRBD2 (7 bases). The CDR3 sequence is 16 residues long. V was cut by 8 bases and J by 2 bases, with 20 bases left in between. The V gene's germline CDR1 is SEHNR and CDR2 FQNEAQ (reference sequence). CDR3 amino acids: CASRGGGGPHTDTQYF. The CDR3 DNA is TGTGCCAGCCGCGGGGGCGGGGGCCCACACACAGATACGCAGTATTTT.

This clonotype has a handful of counts. This chain joins TRBV15 and TRBJ2-2; 7 positions match TRBD2. J was trimmed by 4 bases and V by 5 bases; bases with no gene match: 7. The germline CDR1 and CDR2 sequences are LNHNV and YYDKDF (reference sequence). The CDR3 has 15 amino acids. CDR3 nucleotides: TGTGCCACCAGCCACGGGCTAGCGGTCACCGGGGAGCTGTTTTTT. It codes for CATSHGLAVTGELFF.

This clonotype was counted only a few times. The J gene is TRBJ1-4, the V gene TRBV7-2, with 7 positions matching TRBD1. V was clipped by 5 bases and J by 5 bases; unmatched bases: 8. Germline loops: CDR1 SGHTA, CDR2 FQGNSA. This CDR3 has 15 amino acids. CDR3 region: CASSPWTGGNEKLFF. CDR3 nucleotides: TGTGCCAGCAGCCCCTGGACAGGAGGAAATGAAAAACTGTTTTTT.

This clonotype was observed a handful of times. The chain links TRBV7-9 to TRBJ1-1; D is ambiguous. With 3 bases removed from V and 1 base from J, the gap between germline ends came to 12 bases. The CDR3 length is 15 residues. Germline CDR1 is SEHNR and CDR2 is FQNEAQ (reference sequence). CDR3 coding DNA: TGTGCCAGCAGCTTCCAGAGACGGCCGAACACTGAAGCTTTCTTT. Its protein product is CASSFQRRPNTEAFF. Based on the CDR3 plus reference TRBV7-9 and TRBJ1-1, the full variable domain is DTGVSQNPRHKITKRGQNVTFRCDPISEHNRLYWYRQTLGQGPEFLTYFQNEAQLEKSRLLSDRFSAERPKGSFSTLEIQRTEQGDSAMYLCASSFQRRPNTEAFFGQGTRLTVV.

Regarding this clonotype: No conserved phenylalanine or tryptophan is present at the end of the CDR3, so a read error is the likely explanation. The chain uses TRBV14 and TRBJ2-1, with 14 bases matching TRBD2. Germline V lookup: CDR1 SGHDN, CDR2 FVKESK. The CDR3 loop spans 17 amino acids. Unmatched junction bases numbered 6, after V lost 4 bases and J lost 4 bases. CDR3 nucleotides: TGTGCCAGCAGCCTCCGGACTAGCGGGGGGTCGTACAATGAGCAGTTCTAC. Its translation: CASSLRTSGGSYNEQFY.

The V call is TRBV10-3, the J call TRBJ2-2, with 8 bases aligning to TRBD1. Per the germline V gene, CDR1 is ENHRY and CDR2 is SYGVKD. V lost 7 bases to trimming and J lost 7 bases; unmatched junction nucleotides: 14. The CDR3 length is 16 residues. The CDR3 loop is CAITEGTGSSGGELFF. The CDR3 DNA reads as TGTGCCATCACCGAGGGGACAGGCTCGTCGGGCGGGGAGCTGTTTTTT.

The chain combines TRBV20-1 with TRBJ2-1; 9 bases line up with TRBD2. The CDR3 has 17 amino acids. V was pared by 0 bases and J by 4 bases, with 10 bases of the junction left unmatched. Germline lookup yields CDR1 DFQATT and CDR2 SNEGSKA (reference sequence). Here the CDR3 DNA reads TGCAGTGCTAGAGATGGGCGGGGGGGCCAGAATTACAATGAGCAGTTCTTC. Translated: CSARDGRGGQNYNEQFF.

The chain couples TRBV7-9 to TRBJ2-5; 10 nucleotides match TRBD2. The V and J ends lost 5 bases and 5 bases, in that order; junction bases with no gene match: 8. The germline V gene has CDR1 SEHNR and CDR2 FQNEAQ (reference sequence). This CDR3 region has 15 residues. CDR3 loop: CASSLPGLASETQYF. CDR3 in DNA: TGTGCCAGCAGCCTTCCGGGACTAGCGTCGGAGACCCAGTACTTC.

This clonotype was detected only a few times. This chain uses TRBV27 with TRBJ2-3; D remains unclear. Trimming removed 5 bases from V and 0 bases from J, with 6 bases in between. The CDR3 is made up of 13 amino acids. The germline V gene has CDR1 MNHEY and CDR2 SMNVEV (reference sequence). CDR3 region: CASSDRSTDTQYF. The CDR3 nucleotides read TGTGCCAGCAGTGACCGAAGCACAGATACGCAGTATTTT.

The chain joins TRBV20-1 to TRBJ1-5; D remains unclear. From germline, CDR1 is DFQATT and CDR2 SNEGSKA (reference sequence). The CDR3 contains 14 residues. V was cut by 0 bases and J by 1 base, with 7 bases left in between. The CDR3 nucleotides read TGCAGTGCTAGAGAGGGGTTAAGCAATCAGCCCCAGCATTTT. Translation gives CSAREGLSNQPQHF.

This chain links TRBV4-3 with TRBJ1-1; no clear D. V was clipped by 4 bases and J by 7 bases, with 16 bases between them. The CDR3 is made up of 14 amino acids. Germline V lookup: CDR1 LGHNA, CDR2 YSLEER. CDR3 amino acids: CASSPGQSSLEAFF. Written as DNA, the CDR3 is TGCGCCAGCAGCCCAGGCCAGAGTTCGCTTGAAGCTTTCTTT.

This clonotype was recorded many times. The rearrangement uses TRBV7-8 and TRBJ1-5; tentative D call: TRBD1 (6 bases). Germline V lookup: CDR1 SGHVS, CDR2 FQNEAQ. This CDR3 contains 14 residues. Trimming took off 7 bases at V and 1 base at J, with 11 bases between the two ends. Here the CDR3 reads CASTEGHSNQPQHF. CDR3 sequence (DNA): TGTGCCAGCACCGAGGGACACAGCAATCAGCCCCAGCATTTT.

The V call is TRBV7-6, the J call TRBJ2-2, with 11 bases aligning to TRBD2. V trimming: 1 base; J trimming: 4 bases; junction bases outside the gene matches: 8. Germline values: CDR1 SGHVS, CDR2 FNYEAQ. The CDR3 is 18 residues long. CDR3 nucleotides: TGTGCCAGCAGCTTAGTGGCCGGGACTAGCGGATCCACCGGGGAGCTGTTTTTT. This sequence encodes CASSLVAGTSGSTGELFF.

The sample holds many counts of this clonotype. The chain has TRBV12-3 or TRBV12-4 and TRBJ2-1; possibly TRBD2 for D (6 bases). CDR3 length: 16 residues. Trimming removed 5 bases at V and 8 bases at J, with 22 bases between. The CDR3 reads CASSPPGRTVGDEQFF. The CDR3 nucleotides read TGTGCCAGCAGTCCTCCGGGGAGGACTGTTGGGGATGAGCAGTTCTTC.